The 10 T cell receptor beta chains presented below share a single source sample, sequenced in a study of blood T cells in healthy people across ages. It was with a sample-barcoded 5' primer and a J-beta primer mix that a second PCR of about 7 to 12 cycles was run. MiXCR, applied by TCRdb to the 5' RACE reads, yields one record per CDR3 protein. This table holds roughly 900,000 distinct CDR3 sequences, approximately 49% found once. The specimen was blood. These receptors were obtained from a man aged 30-40 years in good health.

The chain has TRBV20-1 and TRBJ1-2; TRBD1 agrees at 9 bases. The CDR3 contains 13 residues. V trimming: 1 base; J trimming: 5 bases; junction bases outside the gene matches: 2. Germline CDR1 is DFQATT and CDR2 is SNEGSKA (reference sequence). Here the CDR3 reads CSARGDREYGYTF. CDR3 DNA: TGCAGTGCTAGAGGGGACAGGGAATATGGCTACACCTTC.

V and J are TRBV15 and TRBJ2-1; 7 nucleotides match TRBD2. The CDR3 totals 16 residues. Trimming removed 10 bases from V and 0 bases from J; junction bases left unmatched: 12. From germline, CDR1 is LNHNV and CDR2 YYDKDF (reference sequence). The CDR3 sequence: CAIRRSGESSYNEQFF. For the CDR3, the DNA is TGTGCCATTCGGCGGAGCGGGGAGAGCTCCTACAATGAGCAGTTCTTC. Supplemented by reference TRBV15 and TRBJ2-1, the full variable domain reads DAMVIQNPRYQVTQFGKPVTLSCSQTLNHNVMYWYQQKSSQAPKLLFHYYDKDFNNEADTPDNFQSRRPNTSFCFLDIRSPGLGDTAMYLCAIRRSGESSYNEQFFGPGTRLTVL.

In its sample, this clonotype was seen a few times. The V and J genes are TRBV29-1 and TRBJ2-7; TRBD1 matches at 7 bases. After removal of 7 bases from V and 2 bases from J, the junction contained 5 bases not matched to a gene. The CDR3 has 12 amino acids. Germline V lookup: CDR1 SQVTM, CDR2 ANQGSEA. CDR3 nucleotides: TGCAGCGCACAGGGGTACACCTACGAGCAGTACTTC. This translates into CSAQGYTYEQYF.

This clonotype came up a few times. V and J are TRBV29-1 and TRBJ1-1; D remains unclear. The CDR3 consists of 12 residues. The germline V and J ends were trimmed by 3 bases and 1 base, with 6 bases remaining between them. Germline V gene sequence: CDR1 SQVTM, CDR2 ANQGSEA. The CDR3 sequence: CSVDQENTEAFF. The CDR3 DNA is TGCAGCGTTGATCAGGAGAACACTGAAGCTTTCTTT.

This clonotype was found once. The rearrangement uses TRBV29-1 and TRBJ1-2; tentative D call: TRBD1 (6 bases). This CDR3 comprises 14 residues. CDR1 is SQVTM and CDR2 is ANQGSEA in the germline V gene. V gave up 3 bases and J gave up 6 bases, with 17 bases separating them. CDR3 sequence reads: CSVDAGALGDGYTF. The CDR3 DNA sequence: TGCAGCGTTGATGCAGGGGCCCTCGGGGATGGCTACACCTTC.

The chain uses TRBV4-1 and TRBJ2-3; D is possibly TRBD2 (7 bases). There are 14 residues in the CDR3. Between the trimmed V and J ends, which lost 0 bases and 9 bases, there was a span of 13 bases. The germline V gene encodes CDR1 MGHRA and CDR2 YSYEKL. The CDR3 loop is CASSQEGGRETQYF. DNA for the CDR3: TGCGCCAGCAGCCAAGAAGGGGGGAGGGAGACGCAGTATTTT.

The table lists this clonotype with a few counts. The chain is built from TRBV20-1 and TRBJ2-3; D unresolved. V lost 3 bases, J lost 2 bases, and 6 bases lay in between. CDR1 and CDR2 from the germline V gene are DFQATT and SNEGSKA (reference sequence). The CDR3 is 12 amino acids. CDR3 sequence: CSASPTTDTQYF. The CDR3 bases are TGCAGTGCTAGTCCCACCACAGATACGCAGTATTTT.

This clonotype appeared a single time. The chain joins TRBV28 to TRBJ2-3; D might be TRBD1 (5 bases). The ends were cut back, 5 bases at V and 2 bases at J, with 14 bases in the middle. The CDR3 consists of 15 residues. Germline CDR1 is MDHEN and CDR2 is SYDVKM. CDR3 DNA sequence: TGTGCCAGCAGTCCTCCGGACAAGACCACAGATACGCAGTATTTT. Amino acids: CASSPPDKTTDTQYF.

V gene TRBV7-3 combines with J gene TRBJ2-6; D is unresolved. Trimming took off 3 bases at V and 3 bases at J, with 9 bases between the two ends. Germline CDR1 SGHTA, CDR2 FQGTGA. This CDR3 comprises 15 residues. This chain's CDR3 is CASSFPTGGANVLTF. CDR3 nucleotides: TGTGCCAGCAGCTTCCCCACGGGTGGGGCCAACGTCCTGACTTTC.

J is TRBJ2-7 and V is TRBV27, with D perhaps given as TRBD1 or TRBD2 (5 bases each). The germline gives CDR1 MNHEY, CDR2 SMNVEV (reference sequence). The CDR3 has 13 residues. The V end was cut by 6 bases, the J end by 2 bases, with 11 bases between. The CDR3 bases are TGTGCCAGCAGGGGGACGCAGACCTACGAGCAGTACTTC. As protein: CASRGTQTYEQYF.